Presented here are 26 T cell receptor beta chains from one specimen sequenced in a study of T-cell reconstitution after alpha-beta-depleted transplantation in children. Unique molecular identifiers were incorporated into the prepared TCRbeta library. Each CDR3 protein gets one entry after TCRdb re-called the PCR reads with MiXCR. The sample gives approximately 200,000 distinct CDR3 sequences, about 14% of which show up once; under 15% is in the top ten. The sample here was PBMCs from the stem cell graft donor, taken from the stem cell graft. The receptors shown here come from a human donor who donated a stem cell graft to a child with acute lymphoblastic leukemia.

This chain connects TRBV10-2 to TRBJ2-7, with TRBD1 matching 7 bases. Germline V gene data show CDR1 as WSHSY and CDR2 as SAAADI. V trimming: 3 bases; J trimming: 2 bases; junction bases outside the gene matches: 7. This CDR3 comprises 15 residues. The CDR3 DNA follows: TGCGCCAGCAGTGAACCGGGACAGAGGGCCTACGAGCAGTACTTC. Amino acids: CASSEPGQRAYEQYF.

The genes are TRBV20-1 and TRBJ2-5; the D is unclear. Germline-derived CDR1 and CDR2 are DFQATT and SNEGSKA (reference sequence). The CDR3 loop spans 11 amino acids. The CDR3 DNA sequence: TGCAGCCCTTACCCCCAAGAGACCCAGTACTTC. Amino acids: CSPYPQETQYF.

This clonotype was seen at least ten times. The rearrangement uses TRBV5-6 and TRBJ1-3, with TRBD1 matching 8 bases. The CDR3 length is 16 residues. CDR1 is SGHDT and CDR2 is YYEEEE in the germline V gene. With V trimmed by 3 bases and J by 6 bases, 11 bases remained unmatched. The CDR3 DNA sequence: TGTGCCAGCAGCTCGTTTGCGGACAGGGTATTAAACACCATATATTTT. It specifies CASSSFADRVLNTIYF.

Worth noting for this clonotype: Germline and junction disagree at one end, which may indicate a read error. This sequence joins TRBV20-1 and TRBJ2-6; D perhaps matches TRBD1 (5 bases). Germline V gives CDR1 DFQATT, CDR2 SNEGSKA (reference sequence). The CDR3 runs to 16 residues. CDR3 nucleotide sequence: TGCAGTGCTAGAGAAGGACGGAACTCTGGGGCCAACGGCCTGACTTTC. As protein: CSAREGRNSGANGLTF.

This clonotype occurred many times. The chain's CDR3 is CASGNRVSTDTQYF. The DNA for the CDR3 is TGTGCCAGCGGTAACAGGGTTAGCACAGATACGCAGTATTTT. The chain uses TRBV2 and TRBJ2-3; the D gene is possibly TRBD1 (6 bases). The CDR3 consists of 14 residues. Deletions cut 8 bases from V and 0 bases from J, with 12 bases between. The germline CDR1 and CDR2 sequences are SNHLY and FYNNEI.

This chain's CDR3 is CASSKRGANQPQHF. In nucleotides, the CDR3 is TGTGCCAGCAGCAAAAGGGGTGCCAATCAGCCCCAGCATTTT. The chain joins TRBV12-3 or TRBV12-4 to TRBJ1-5; a possible D gene is TRBD1 (5 bases). The length of the CDR3 is 14 residues. V was clipped by 6 bases and J by 3 bases, with 12 bases between them.

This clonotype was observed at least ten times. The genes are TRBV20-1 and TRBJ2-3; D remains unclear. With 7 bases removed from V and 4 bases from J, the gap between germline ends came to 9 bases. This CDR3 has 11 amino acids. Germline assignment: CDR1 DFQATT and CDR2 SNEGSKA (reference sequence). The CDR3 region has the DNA TGCAGTGTCCTAGTGCCAGATACGCAGTATTTT. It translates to CSVLVPDTQYF.

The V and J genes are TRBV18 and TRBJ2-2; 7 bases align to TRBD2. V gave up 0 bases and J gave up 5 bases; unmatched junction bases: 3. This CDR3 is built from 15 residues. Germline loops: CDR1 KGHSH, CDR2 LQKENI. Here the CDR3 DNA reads TGTGCCAGCTCACCACCGGGCGGGAGAACCGGGGAGCTGTTTTTT. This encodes CASSPPGGRTGELFF.

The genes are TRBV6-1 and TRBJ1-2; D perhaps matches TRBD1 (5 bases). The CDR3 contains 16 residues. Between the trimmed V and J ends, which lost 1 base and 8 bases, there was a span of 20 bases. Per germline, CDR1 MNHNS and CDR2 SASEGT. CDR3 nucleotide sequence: TGTGCCAGCAGTGAAGAAGGTGGGGCGAGGGTTAAAGGCTACACCTTC. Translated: CASSEEGGARVKGYTF.

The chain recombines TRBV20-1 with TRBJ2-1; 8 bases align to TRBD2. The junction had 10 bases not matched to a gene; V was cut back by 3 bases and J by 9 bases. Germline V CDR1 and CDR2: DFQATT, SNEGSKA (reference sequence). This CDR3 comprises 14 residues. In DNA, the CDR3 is TGCAGTGCTAGCGAGCCAGCGGGAGTATCTGAGCAGTTCTTC. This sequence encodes CSASEPAGVSEQFF.

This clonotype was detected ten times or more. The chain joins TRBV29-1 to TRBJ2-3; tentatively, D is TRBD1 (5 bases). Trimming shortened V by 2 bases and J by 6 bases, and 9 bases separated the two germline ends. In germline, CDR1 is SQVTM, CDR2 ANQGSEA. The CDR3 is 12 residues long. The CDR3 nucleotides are TGCAGCGTTGAACAGGGCAGGGATACGCAGTATTTT. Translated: CSVEQGRDTQYF.

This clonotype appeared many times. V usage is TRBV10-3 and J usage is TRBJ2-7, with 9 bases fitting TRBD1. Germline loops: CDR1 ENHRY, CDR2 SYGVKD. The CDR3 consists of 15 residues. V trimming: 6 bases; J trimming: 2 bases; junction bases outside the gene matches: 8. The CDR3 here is CAISWGQGPTYEQYF. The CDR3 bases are TGTGCCATCAGCTGGGGACAGGGCCCTACCTACGAGCAGTACTTC.

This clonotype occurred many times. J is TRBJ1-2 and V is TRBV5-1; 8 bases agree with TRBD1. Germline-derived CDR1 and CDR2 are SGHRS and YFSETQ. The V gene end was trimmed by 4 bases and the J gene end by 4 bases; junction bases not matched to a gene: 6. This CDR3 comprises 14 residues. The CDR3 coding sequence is TGCGCCAGCAGCAATGGACAGGGTAGCTATGGCTACACCTTC. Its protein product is CASSNGQGSYGYTF. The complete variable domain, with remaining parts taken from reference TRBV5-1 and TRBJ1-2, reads KAGVTQTPRYLIKTRGQQVTLSCSPISGHRSVSWYQQTPGQGLQFLFEYFSETQRNKGNFPGRFSGRQFSNSRSEMNVSTLELGDSALYLCASSNGQGSYGYTFGSGTRLTVV.

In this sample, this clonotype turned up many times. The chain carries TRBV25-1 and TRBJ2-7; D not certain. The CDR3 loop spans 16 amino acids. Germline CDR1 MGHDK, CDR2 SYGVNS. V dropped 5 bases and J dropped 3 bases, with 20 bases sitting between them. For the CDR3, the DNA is TGTGCCAGCAGTAAAACCCACACAGCACCATACTACGAGCAGTACTTC. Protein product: CASSKTHTAPYYEQYF.

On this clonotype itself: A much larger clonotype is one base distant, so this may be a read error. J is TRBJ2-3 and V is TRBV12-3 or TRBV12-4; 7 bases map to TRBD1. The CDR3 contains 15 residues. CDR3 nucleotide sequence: TGTGTCAGCACCAGCGACAGGGCTAGCACAGATACGCAGTATTTT. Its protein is CVSTSDRASTDTQYF.

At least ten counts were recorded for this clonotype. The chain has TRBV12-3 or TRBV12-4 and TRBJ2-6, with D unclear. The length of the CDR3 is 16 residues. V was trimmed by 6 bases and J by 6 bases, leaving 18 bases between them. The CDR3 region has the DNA TGTGCCAGCAGCTCCGGACCCTTAGAGGAGGCCAACGTCCTGACTTTC. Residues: CASSSGPLEEANVLTF.

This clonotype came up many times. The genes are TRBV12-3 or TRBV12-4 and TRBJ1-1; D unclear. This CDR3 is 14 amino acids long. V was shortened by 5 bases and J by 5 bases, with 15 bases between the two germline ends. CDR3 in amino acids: CASSRRSTRTEAFF. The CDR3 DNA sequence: TGTGCCAGCAGTCGCCGGTCCACGAGGACTGAAGCTTTCTTT.

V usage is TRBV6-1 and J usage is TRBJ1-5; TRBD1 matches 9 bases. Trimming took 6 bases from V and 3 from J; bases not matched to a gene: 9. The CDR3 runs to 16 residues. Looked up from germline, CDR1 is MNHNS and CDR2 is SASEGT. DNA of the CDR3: TGTGCCAGCAGGCCTACTGACAGGGGGGACAATCAGCCCCAGCATTTT. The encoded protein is CASRPTDRGDNQPQHF.

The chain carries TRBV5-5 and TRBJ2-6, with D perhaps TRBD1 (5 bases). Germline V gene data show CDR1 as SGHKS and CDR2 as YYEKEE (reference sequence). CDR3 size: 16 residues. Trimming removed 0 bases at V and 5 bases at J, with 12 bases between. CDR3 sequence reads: CASSLADSPWANVLTF. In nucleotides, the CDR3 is TGTGCCAGCAGCTTGGCCGACAGCCCCTGGGCCAACGTCCTGACTTTC.

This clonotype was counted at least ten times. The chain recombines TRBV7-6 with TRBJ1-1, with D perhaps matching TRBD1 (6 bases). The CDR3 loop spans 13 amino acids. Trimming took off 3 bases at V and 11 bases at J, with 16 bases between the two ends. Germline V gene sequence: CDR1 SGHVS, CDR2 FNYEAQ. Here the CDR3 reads CASSFGRDTKAFF. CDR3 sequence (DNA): TGTGCCAGCAGCTTTGGCCGGGACACTAAGGCTTTCTTT.

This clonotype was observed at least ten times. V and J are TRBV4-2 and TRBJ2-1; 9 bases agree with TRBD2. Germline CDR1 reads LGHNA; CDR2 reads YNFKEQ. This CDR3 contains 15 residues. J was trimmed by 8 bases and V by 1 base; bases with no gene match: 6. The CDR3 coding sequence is TGTGCCAGCAGCCAAGGAAGCGGGAGGATCGATGAGCAGTTCTTC. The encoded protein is CASSQGSGRIDEQFF.

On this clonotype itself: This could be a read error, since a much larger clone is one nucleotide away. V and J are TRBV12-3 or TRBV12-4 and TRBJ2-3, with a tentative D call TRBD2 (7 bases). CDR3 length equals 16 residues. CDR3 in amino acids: CASSLGAGASTNTQYF. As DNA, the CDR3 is TGTGCCAGCAGTCTCGGTGCGGGGGCGAGCACAAATACGCAGTATTTT.

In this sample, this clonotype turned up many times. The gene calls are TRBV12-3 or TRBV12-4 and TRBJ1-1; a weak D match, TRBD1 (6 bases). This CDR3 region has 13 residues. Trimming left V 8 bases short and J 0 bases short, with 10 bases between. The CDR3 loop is CASYKGVNTEAFF. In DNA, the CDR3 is TGTGCCAGCTACAAGGGGGTGAACACTGAAGCTTTCTTT.

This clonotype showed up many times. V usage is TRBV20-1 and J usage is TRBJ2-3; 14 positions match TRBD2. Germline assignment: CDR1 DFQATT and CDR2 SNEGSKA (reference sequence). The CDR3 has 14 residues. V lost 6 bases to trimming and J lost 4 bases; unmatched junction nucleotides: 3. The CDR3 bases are TGCAGTGCGCCGGGACTAGCGGGAGCAGATACGCAGTATTTT. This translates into CSAPGLAGADTQYF.

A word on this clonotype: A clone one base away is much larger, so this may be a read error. CDR3 nucleotides: TGTGCCAGCAGCTTGCATCCTCAGGGGGCCTACGAGCAGTACTTC. As protein: CASSLHPQGAYEQYF. The chain uses TRBV5-5 and TRBJ2-7; 7 positions match TRBD1. This CDR3 comprises 15 residues. CDR1 is SGHKS, CDR2 YYEKEE, per germline (reference sequence). The trim removed 1 base at V and 2 bases at J, leaving 6 bases unmatched.

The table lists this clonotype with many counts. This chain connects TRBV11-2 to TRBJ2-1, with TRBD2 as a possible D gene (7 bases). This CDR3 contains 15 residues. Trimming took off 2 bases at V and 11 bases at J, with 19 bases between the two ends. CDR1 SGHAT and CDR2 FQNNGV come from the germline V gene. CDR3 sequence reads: CASSLLSGAGVKQFF. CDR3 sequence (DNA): TGTGCCAGCAGCTTATTGAGCGGGGCAGGGGTTAAGCAGTTCTTC. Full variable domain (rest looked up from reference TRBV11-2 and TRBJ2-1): EAGVAQSPRYKIIEKRQSVAFWCNPISGHATLYWYQQILGQGPKLLIQFQNNGVVDDSQLPKDRFSAERLKGVDSTLKIQPAKLEDSAVYLCASSLLSGAGVKQFFGPGTRLTVL.